The 30 T cell receptor beta chains below all came from one sample that was sequenced in a study of T cells after yellow fever vaccination. Each CDR3 protein gets one entry after TCRdb re-called the 5' RACE reads with MiXCR. In the table there are hundreds of thousands of distinct CDR3 sequences, about 14% of which are singletons. Material: PBMCs, obtained on the day of the yellow fever booster vaccination. All receptors come from a man younger than 40 who received the YFV17D yellow fever vaccine.

This clonotype was observed at least ten times. This chain links TRBV20-1 with TRBJ2-7; 9 nucleotides agree with TRBD1. Trimming took 8 bases from V and 5 from J; bases not matched to a gene: 16. The CDR3 is 15 residues long. The germline CDR1 and CDR2 sequences are DFQATT and SNEGSKA (reference sequence). This CDR3 is CSLVNPGQGLNEQYF. The CDR3 nucleotides read TGCAGTTTGGTAAATCCGGGACAGGGTTTGAACGAGCAGTACTTC.

In this sample, this clonotype turned up a few times. The chain couples TRBV5-1 to TRBJ2-3, with D tentatively TRBD1 (6 bases). CDR1 SGHRS and CDR2 YFSETQ come from the germline V gene. CDR3 length: 14 amino acids. Trimming shortened V by 1 base and J by 1 base, and 7 bases separated the two germline ends. This chain's CDR3 is CASSLKGGTDTQYF. In DNA, the CDR3 is TGCGCCAGCAGCTTGAAGGGGGGCACAGATACGCAGTATTTT.

The chain recombines TRBV4-2 with TRBJ2-3, with TRBD1 matching over 7 bases. The CDR3 has 15 amino acids. From germline, CDR1 is LGHNA and CDR2 YNFKEQ. V lost 4 bases to trimming and J lost 3 bases; unmatched junction nucleotides: 7. The CDR3 here is CASSPRDSSTDTQYF. Written as DNA, the CDR3 is TGTGCCAGCAGCCCCCGGGACAGTTCTACAGATACGCAGTATTTT.

This clonotype was seen more than once but under ten times. As DNA, the CDR3 is TGTGCCTGGAGTGTAGGGTGGGGAGGTAGCAATCAGCCCCAGCATTTT. Its translation: CAWSVGWGGSNQPQHF. The chain carries TRBV30 and TRBJ1-5; D is uncertain. The CDR3 covers 16 residues. CDR1 and CDR2 (germline): GTSNPN, SVGIG (reference sequence). Between the trimmed V and J ends, which lost 0 bases and 0 bases, there was a span of 12 bases.

The gene calls are TRBV20-1 and TRBJ1-3; D unresolved. The germline V gene encodes CDR1 DFQATT and CDR2 SNEGSKA (reference sequence). CDR3 size: 14 residues. Trimming took 2 bases from V and 0 from J, leaving 8 bases between them. The CDR3 here is CSARKGPSGNTIYF. The CDR3 coding sequence is TGCAGTGCTAGAAAAGGTCCCTCTGGAAACACCATATATTTT.

V usage is TRBV12-3 or TRBV12-4 and J usage is TRBJ2-7, with D possibly TRBD1 on 6 matching bases. V was cut by 3 bases and J by 6 bases, with 9 bases left in between. The CDR3 contains 12 residues. The CDR3 reads CASSFQGSEQYF. The CDR3 DNA reads TGTGCCAGCAGTTTTCAGGGGAGCGAGCAGTACTTC.

This rearrangement joins TRBV6-6 to TRBJ2-7; TRBD2 might be the D (5 bases). The V end was cut by 6 bases, the J end by 0 bases, with 9 bases between. The CDR3 runs 13 residues. Per the germline V gene, CDR1 is MNHNY and CDR2 is SVGAGI (reference sequence). CDR3 nucleotide sequence: TGTGCCAGCAGACCCGACTACTCCTACGAGCAGTACTTC. Translated: CASRPDYSYEQYF.

The V and J genes are TRBV25-1 and TRBJ1-3; no clear D. Between the trimmed V and J ends, which lost 7 bases and 6 bases, there was a span of 19 bases. CDR3 size: 15 residues. CDR1 is MGHDK, CDR2 SYGVNS, per germline. The CDR3 region is CASTYMSELANTIYF. CDR3 nucleotides: TGTGCCAGCACCTATATGTCCGAGCTTGCAAACACCATATATTTT.

The chain employs TRBV20-1 and TRBJ2-1, with D possibly being TRBD2 (5 bases). V lost 2 bases and J lost 5, with 16 bases in between. CDR3 length equals 15 residues. The germline CDR1 and CDR2 sequences are DFQATT and SNEGSKA (reference sequence). The CDR3 protein is CSARSFGNNNNEQFF. In DNA form, the CDR3 reads TGCAGTGCTAGATCTTTCGGGAATAACAACAATGAGCAGTTCTTC.

Only a few counts were recorded for this clonotype. V gene TRBV20-1 combines with J gene TRBJ1-5; 12 positions match TRBD1. Trimming removed 5 bases from V and 5 bases from J; junction bases left unmatched: 10. The CDR3 contains 16 residues. From germline, CDR1 is DFQATT and CDR2 SNEGSKA (reference sequence). CDR3 coding DNA: TGCAGTGCTTTATCCGGGACAGGGGGCTGGGATCAGCCCCAGCATTTT. Amino acids: CSALSGTGGWDQPQHF.

This clonotype has only a few counts. The chain links TRBV3-1 to TRBJ2-1, with D uncertain. Trimming took 0 bases from V and 8 from J, leaving 5 bases between them. Germline V gene data show CDR1 as LGHDT and CDR2 as YNNKEL (reference sequence). CDR3 length equals 12 residues. The CDR3: CASSQELHEQFF. The CDR3 bases are TGTGCCAGCAGCCAAGAGTTGCATGAGCAGTTCTTC.

V usage is TRBV4-1 and J usage is TRBJ2-5, with TRBD2 matching over 8 bases. The J segment lost 1 base and the V segment lost 0 bases, leaving 7 bases of the junction unmatched. The CDR3 covers 17 residues. Germline CDR1 MGHRA, CDR2 YSYEKL. CDR3 loop: CASSQDVAGGGQETQYF. The CDR3 DNA sequence: TGCGCCAGCAGCCAAGATGTGGCGGGAGGAGGCCAAGAGACCCAGTACTTC.

There are a few counts of this clonotype. This chain connects TRBV6-2 or TRBV6-3 to TRBJ2-5; 13 bases are a match to TRBD2. The germline V gene encodes CDR1 MNHEY and CDR2 SVGEGT. This CDR3 contains 18 residues. With V trimmed by 2 bases and J by 2 bases, 8 bases remained unmatched. The CDR3 DNA sequence: TGTGCCAGCAGTTACGTCCGGACTAGCGGGGGACTACAAGAGACCCAGTACTTC. This encodes CASSYVRTSGGLQETQYF.

The chain uses TRBV19 and TRBJ2-6, with D perhaps matching TRBD1 (6 bases). Trimming cost V 4 bases and J 0 bases, with 13 bases left between them. The CDR3 length is 17 residues. Per germline, CDR1 LNHDA and CDR2 SQIVND (reference sequence). CDR3 amino acids: CASSTTKTGSGANVLTF. The CDR3 region has the DNA TGTGCCAGTAGTACCACGAAGACAGGCTCTGGGGCCAACGTCCTGACTTTC.

This chain joins TRBV6-2 or TRBV6-3 and TRBJ2-3; 10 bases align to TRBD2. V lost 4 bases to trimming and J lost 2 bases; unmatched junction nucleotides: 24. CDR3 length: 22 amino acids. Germline CDR1 and CDR2: MNHEY and SVGEGT. The CDR3 DNA reads TGTGCCAGCAGTTCACCTGAATTTAGGACAGTTCCTAGCGGGGGACACACAGATACGCAGTATTTT. This encodes CASSSPEFRTVPSGGHTDTQYF.

This clonotype was seen a few times. The chain carries TRBV24-1 and TRBJ2-7, with TRBD2 identical over 7 bases. With V trimmed by 10 bases and J by 6 bases, 11 bases remained unmatched. The CDR3 sequence is 13 residues long. Germline values: CDR1 KGHDR, CDR2 SFDVKD. The CDR3 spells CATSGGPSGEQYF. The CDR3 bases are TGTGCCACTTCGGGGGGACCTAGCGGCGAGCAGTACTTC.

This clonotype has only a few counts. The genes are TRBV10-3 and TRBJ2-3; no reliable D call. The length of the CDR3 is 13 residues. V was pared by 4 bases and J by 2 bases, with 7 bases between. Germline loops: CDR1 ENHRY, CDR2 SYGVKD. The CDR3 bases are TGTGCCATCAGTGGCTCGTACACAGATACGCAGTATTTT. The encoded protein is CAISGSYTDTQYF.

This chain connects TRBV5-1 to TRBJ2-2, with D perhaps TRBD2 (5 bases). CDR3 size: 13 residues. Deletions cut 7 bases from V and 1 base from J, with 8 bases between. From germline, CDR1 is SGHRS and CDR2 YFSETQ. The CDR3 nucleotides read TGCGCCAGCGGAGGACTGAACACCGGGGAGCTGTTTTTT. Protein product: CASGGLNTGELFF.

This chain connects TRBV20-1 to TRBJ2-3; a weak D match, TRBD2 (7 bases). Germline V lookup: CDR1 DFQATT, CDR2 SNEGSKA (reference sequence). Trimming cost V 6 bases and J 1 base, with 14 bases left between them. This CDR3 spans 14 amino acids. DNA for the CDR3: TGCAGTGCACTCATCGGGGGGCGCACAGATACGCAGTATTTT. It translates to CSALIGGRTDTQYF.

The chain links TRBV27 to TRBJ2-1; D possibly corresponds to TRBD2 (5 bases). The CDR3 spans 13 residues. Trimming shortened V by 6 bases and J by 16 bases, and 22 bases separated the two germline ends. Germline assignment: CDR1 MNHEY and CDR2 SMNVEV (reference sequence). The CDR3: CASRMSGSDSGFF. For the CDR3, the DNA is TGTGCCAGCAGGATGTCAGGTAGCGACTCCGGCTTCTTC.

The chain couples TRBV2 to TRBJ2-1; D gene uncertain. Germline V gene lookup returns CDR1 SNHLY and CDR2 FYNNEI. The CDR3 has 14 residues. V lost 3 bases and J 1 base, leaving 7 bases between the germline ends. For the CDR3, the DNA is TGTGCCAGCAGTGAGGCGGTTTCCTACAATGAGCAGTTCTTC. It yields the protein CASSEAVSYNEQFF.

The chain combines TRBV5-1 with TRBJ2-7; D gene ambiguous. V was trimmed by 0 bases and J by 2 bases, leaving 15 bases between them. The germline gives CDR1 SGHRS, CDR2 YFSETQ. The CDR3 extends over 16 amino acids. The CDR3 nucleotides read TGCGCCAGCAGCTTGGAGGGCCAATTCAGCGCCTACGAGCAGTACTTC. This encodes CASSLEGQFSAYEQYF.

The chain recombines TRBV2 with TRBJ2-7; 8 positions match TRBD2. The germline CDR1 and CDR2 sequences are SNHLY and FYNNEI. J gave up 7 bases and V 6 bases, and 14 bases lay outside the gene matches. There are 15 residues in the CDR3. In DNA form, the CDR3 reads TGTGCCAGCAGCACCCAGCGAACTAGCGGTCGGGAGCAGTACTTC. Its translation is CASSTQRTSGREQYF.

The chain is built from TRBV10-3 and TRBJ1-3; D is unresolved. This CDR3 comprises 12 residues. Germline V lookup: CDR1 ENHRY, CDR2 SYGVKD. Trimming took 10 bases from V and 0 from J, leaving 7 bases between them. The CDR3 DNA is TGTGCCACCCGCCTCTCTGGAAACACCATATATTTT. Translating gives CATRLSGNTIYF.

This sequence joins TRBV7-2 and TRBJ1-5, with TRBD1 identical over 7 bases. This CDR3 has 14 residues. V lost 5 bases, J lost 5 bases, and 6 bases stayed unmatched. Germline CDR1 reads SGHTA; CDR2 reads FQGNSA. CDR3 residues: CASSKNRGDQPQHF. The CDR3 coding sequence is TGTGCCAGCAGCAAAAACAGGGGAGATCAGCCCCAGCATTTT.

The chain links TRBV20-1 to TRBJ2-1; D remains ambiguous. V dropped 5 bases and J dropped 1 base, with 18 bases sitting between them. Germline V gene lookup returns CDR1 DFQATT and CDR2 SNEGSKA (reference sequence). This CDR3 spans 16 amino acids. The CDR3 DNA is TGCAGTGCTCGAACTCGGAAGGGAAAGTCCTACAATGAGCAGTTCTTC. Translated: CSARTRKGKSYNEQFF.

The chain joins TRBV7-3 to TRBJ2-2, with 12 bases identical to TRBD2. CDR1 is SGHTA and CDR2 is FQGTGA in the germline V gene. The CDR3 has 14 residues. The J segment lost 6 bases and the V segment lost 5 bases, leaving 1 base of the junction unmatched. Here the CDR3 reads CASSRLAGAGELFF. The CDR3 nucleotides read TGTGCCAGCAGCCGACTAGCGGGAGCCGGGGAGCTGTTTTTT.

This clonotype was seen more than once but under ten times. This chain uses TRBV11-2 with TRBJ2-3, with TRBD1 matching 9 bases. Looked up from germline, CDR1 is SGHAT and CDR2 is FQNNGV. The CDR3 has 15 amino acids. The V segment lost 5 bases and the J segment 4 bases; nucleotides outside the gene matches: 7. CDR3 protein: CASSLTGGNADTQYF. CDR3 nucleotide sequence: TGTGCCAGCAGCCTCACAGGGGGCAACGCAGATACGCAGTATTTT.

This clonotype showed up just a few times. V and J are TRBV5-5 and TRBJ2-4; 12 bases agree with TRBD2. Unmatched junction bases numbered 6, after V lost 4 bases and J lost 1 base. From germline, CDR1 is SGHKS and CDR2 YYEKEE (reference sequence). This CDR3 region has 17 residues. The CDR3 nucleotides are TGTGCCAGCAGCCGACTAGCGGGAGATCCGGCCAAAAACATTCAGTACTTC. Translated, it gives CASSRLAGDPAKNIQYF.

This chain connects TRBV6-2 or TRBV6-3 to TRBJ2-7, with D maybe TRBD2 (6 bases). This CDR3 region has 15 residues. Germline V lookup: CDR1 MNHEY, CDR2 SVGEGT. V lost 7 bases to trimming and J lost 0 bases, with 16 bases between them. The CDR3 DNA follows: TGTGCCAGCACCTGGAGGGGACGGAGCTCCTACGAGCAGTACTTC. Translated, it gives CASTWRGRSSYEQYF.